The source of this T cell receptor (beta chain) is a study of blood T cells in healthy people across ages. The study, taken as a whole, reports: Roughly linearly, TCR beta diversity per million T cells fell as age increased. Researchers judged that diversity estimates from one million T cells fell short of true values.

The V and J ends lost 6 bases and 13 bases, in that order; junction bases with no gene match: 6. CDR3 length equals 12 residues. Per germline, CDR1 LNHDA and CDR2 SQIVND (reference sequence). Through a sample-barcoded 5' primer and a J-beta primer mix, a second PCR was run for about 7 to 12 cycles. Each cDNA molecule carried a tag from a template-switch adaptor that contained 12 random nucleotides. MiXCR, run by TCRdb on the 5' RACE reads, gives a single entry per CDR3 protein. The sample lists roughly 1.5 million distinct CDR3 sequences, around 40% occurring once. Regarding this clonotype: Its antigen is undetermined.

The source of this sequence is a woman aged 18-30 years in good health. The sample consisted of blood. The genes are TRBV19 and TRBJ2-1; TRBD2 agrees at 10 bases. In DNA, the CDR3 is TGTGCCAGTAGGGCACTAGCGGGAAAACAGTTCTTC. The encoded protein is CASRALAGKQFF.